This passage covers 13 T cell receptor beta chains from one sample sequenced in a study of blood T cells in healthy people across ages. PCR was performed a second time for roughly 7 to 12 cycles using a sample-barcoded 5' primer and a J-beta primer mix. One entry per CDR3 protein, called by TCRdb with MiXCR from the 5' RACE reads. Among 650,000 to 700,000 distinct CDR3 sequences listed, about 34% were seen once. Input material: blood. The receptor set was obtained from a woman older than 75 in good health.

This clonotype was seen only once. The CDR3 sequence: CASSEAWRGETQYF. In DNA, the CDR3 is TGTGCCAGCAGTGAAGCTTGGAGAGGCGAAACCCAGTACTTC. The chain combines TRBV6-1 with TRBJ2-7; D is ambiguous. Germline CDR1 reads MNHNS; CDR2 reads SASEGT. The CDR3 runs to 14 residues. The V end was cut by 0 bases, the J end by 10 bases, with 16 bases between.

This clonotype has more than one count but fewer than ten. This sequence joins TRBV19 and TRBJ1-4, with 7 bases aligning to TRBD1. The V segment lost 8 bases and the J segment 0 bases; nucleotides outside the gene matches: 6. The germline V gene encodes CDR1 LNHDA and CDR2 SQIVND (reference sequence). This CDR3 has 15 residues. The CDR3 reads CASATGVSTNEKLFF. CDR3 coding DNA: TGTGCCAGTGCTACAGGGGTTTCAACTAATGAAAAACTGTTTTTT. The full variable domain, its missing parts supplied by reference TRBV19 and TRBJ1-4, is DGGITQSPKYLFRKEGQNVTLSCEQNLNHDAMYWYRQDPGQGLRLIYYSQIVNDFQKGDIAEGYSVSREKKESFPLTVTSAQKNPTAFYLCASATGVSTNEKLFFGSGTQLSVL.

There are many counts of this clonotype. The gene calls are TRBV7-9 and TRBJ2-7; no definite D call. The germline V and J ends were trimmed by 3 bases and 6 bases, with 12 bases remaining between them. Per germline, CDR1 SEHNR and CDR2 FQNEAQ (reference sequence). The CDR3 has 13 residues. DNA of the CDR3: TGTGCCAGCAGCTTGAAAGGCCGAGGCGAGCAGTACTTC. Its protein product is CASSLKGRGEQYF.

This clonotype was observed many times. The CDR3 bases are TGTGCCAGCAGGGCTCAGGGGGCCAACTATGGCTACACCTTC. This encodes CASRAQGANYGYTF. The chain joins TRBV6-5 to TRBJ1-2; 8 bases agree with TRBD1. From germline, CDR1 is MNHEY and CDR2 SVGAGI. The CDR3 runs 14 residues. The ends lost 6 bases at V and 2 bases at J; junction bases unmatched: 5.

CDR3 DNA: TGCGCCAGCAGCCTTGGGTCAAGGCGCCCCAACACTGAAGCTTTCTTT. Encoded protein: CASSLGSRRPNTEAFF. The gene calls are TRBV5-1 and TRBJ1-1; no reliable D call. The ends were cut back, 4 bases at V and 2 bases at J, with 18 bases in the middle. The CDR3 has 16 residues. CDR1 and CDR2 from the germline V gene are SGHRS and YFSETQ.

With respect to this clonotype: This sequence may be a read error, since a much larger clone differs from it by one base. The chain joins TRBV7-9 to TRBJ2-5, with 8 positions matching TRBD2. CDR3 length: 14 residues. Germline CDR1 SEHNR, CDR2 FQNEAQ (reference sequence). V gave up 10 bases and J gave up 5 bases; unmatched junction bases: 12. The CDR3 DNA is TGTGCCAACACTACGGAGCGGGGGACTGAGACCCAGTACTTC. This encodes CANTTERGTETQYF.

This clonotype was seen repeatedly, ten times or more. The J gene is TRBJ2-6, the V gene TRBV12-5; D may be TRBD1 (6 bases). The CDR3 contains 15 residues. Germline lookup yields CDR1 LGHNT and CDR2 FRNRAP. CDR3 nucleotides: TGTGCATCTGGGCCGAGGGGGACTGGGGCCAACGTCCTGACTTTC. It translates to CASGPRGTGANVLTF.

In this sample, this clonotype turned up a few times. The chain employs TRBV5-1 and TRBJ2-7, with D possibly TRBD2 on 5 matching bases. CDR3 length: 15 residues. V was pared by 0 bases and J by 0 bases, with 10 bases between. Germline CDR1 SGHRS, CDR2 YFSETQ. CDR3 in DNA: TGCGCCAGCAGCTTGGAGTCGGGGAGCTCCTACGAGCAGTACTTC. Encoded protein: CASSLESGSSYEQYF.

This chain links TRBV14 with TRBJ2-2; the D is unclear. V gave up 1 base and J gave up 5 bases, with 8 bases separating them. The germline V gene has CDR1 SGHDN and CDR2 FVKESK. The CDR3 is made up of 14 amino acids. The CDR3 nucleotides are TGTGCCAGCAGCCAAGGATGGGGTACCGGGGAGCTGTTTTTT. It is translated as CASSQGWGTGELFF.

This clonotype has ten or more counts. This sequence joins TRBV12-3 or TRBV12-4 and TRBJ2-7; D tentatively reads TRBD1 or TRBD2 (5 bases each). The CDR3 spans 13 residues. The V and J ends lost 3 bases and 3 bases respectively, with 9 bases between them. CDR3 loop: CASSFRDGYEQYF. The CDR3 DNA reads as TGTGCCAGCAGTTTTCGGGACGGCTACGAGCAGTACTTC.

This clonotype occurred many times. The chain employs TRBV27 and TRBJ1-1, with D uncertain. Trimming left V 6 bases short and J 3 bases short, with 11 bases between. Germline V gene data show CDR1 as MNHEY and CDR2 as SMNVEV (reference sequence). The CDR3 runs 13 residues. CDR3 residues: CASSDARDTEAFF. The DNA of the CDR3 is TGTGCCAGCAGCGATGCAAGGGACACTGAAGCTTTCTTT.

Worth noting for this clonotype: This may be a read error: a much more frequent sequence differs by one nucleotide. This CDR3 is CASKNRGEQYF. CDR3 coding DNA: TGTGCCAGCAAAAACAGGGGCGAGCAGTACTTC. The rearrangement joins TRBV12-3 or TRBV12-4 to TRBJ2-5, with TRBD1 identical over 7 bases. With the DNA end fitting TRBJ2-7 better, the J assignment may be wrong. The CDR3 is made up of 11 amino acids.

This clonotype was recorded at least ten times. The chain joins TRBV6-6 to TRBJ2-1; D unresolved. Trimming removed 5 bases from V and 7 bases from J, with 9 bases in between. The CDR3 has 12 amino acids. Per germline, CDR1 MNHNY and CDR2 SVGAGI (reference sequence). Written as DNA, the CDR3 is TGTGCCAGCAGTGGCTCTAGGAATGAGCAGTTCTTC. This gives the protein CASSGSRNEQFF.